The 21 T cell receptor beta chains below all came from one sample that was sequenced in a study of beta chain features in type 1 diabetes. The isolated RNA, all of it, was reverse transcribed, so expressed TCRB transcripts were what got sequenced. TCRdb's copy holds only in-frame clones and misses some; the assay was immunoSEQ multiplex PCR. Among roughly 450,000 clones, roughly 14% were seen once, and the ten largest hold approximately 0.038%. The sample comprised naive CD4+ T cells from blood. Every receptor here comes from a man aged 30-40 years in good health.

The rearrangement links TRBV4-1 to TRBJ2-5; 9 bases are a match to TRBD2. The CDR3 contains 16 residues. The germline V gene encodes CDR1 MGHRA and CDR2 YSYEKL. V lost 1 base to trimming and J lost 5 bases; unmatched junction nucleotides: 8. CDR3 region: CASSQGHSGRAETQYF. As DNA, the CDR3 is TGCGCCAGCAGCCAAGGGCATAGCGGGAGAGCTGAGACCCAGTACTTC.

This chain joins TRBV7-9 and TRBJ1-1; D might be TRBD1 (6 bases). This CDR3 contains 15 residues. Trimming stripped 6 bases from V and 8 bases from J, with 22 bases between. CDR1 and CDR2 (germline): SEHNR, FQNEAQ (reference sequence). CDR3 nucleotides: TGTGCCAGCAGACAGGGAAACGGGGAACTGGGCGAAGCTTTCTTT. The encoded protein is CASRQGNGELGEAFF.

The chain is built from TRBV2 and TRBJ1-1; D may be TRBD1 (6 bases). The V and J ends lost 9 bases and 6 bases respectively, with 17 bases between them. This CDR3 is 13 amino acids long. Germline assignment: CDR1 SNHLY and CDR2 FYNNEI. The CDR3 loop is CASQLQGISEAFF. In DNA form, the CDR3 reads TGTGCCAGTCAACTTCAGGGGATCTCTGAAGCTTTCTTT. Using reference TRBV2 and TRBJ1-1 for the parts outside the CDR3, the full variable domain is EPEVTQTPSHQVTQMGQEVILRCVPISNHLYFYWYRQILGQKVEFLVSFYNNEISEKSEIFDDQFSVERPDGSNFTLKIRSTKLEDSAMYFCASQLQGISEAFFGQGTRLTVV.

This clone was detected only a few times. The chain uses TRBV14 and TRBJ2-7; D is undetermined. The CDR3 spans 14 residues. V was trimmed by 0 bases and J by 0 bases, leaving 6 bases between them. CDR1 SGHDN and CDR2 FVKESK come from the germline V gene. This chain's CDR3 is CASSQEWSSYEQYF. DNA for the CDR3: TGTGCCAGCAGCCAAGAGTGGAGCTCCTACGAGCAGTACTTC.

A few counts support this clone. The chain has TRBV6-5 and TRBJ2-5, with 7 bases aligning to TRBD2. CDR1 is MNHEY and CDR2 is SVGAGI in the germline V gene. The CDR3 sequence is 14 residues long. V dropped 5 bases and J dropped 5; count of bases not matched to a gene: 8. CDR3 residues: CASSSGTRRETQYF. The CDR3 nucleotides are TGTGCCAGCAGTAGCGGGACGAGGCGCGAGACCCAGTACTTC.

This clone was observed many times. The chain couples TRBV5-1 to TRBJ2-7, with D hard to call. There are 12 residues in the CDR3. Germline CDR1 reads SGHRS; CDR2 reads YFSETQ. Trimming pared 5 bases from V and 1 base from J, leaving 7 bases between. The DNA of the CDR3 is TGCGCCAGCAGTCCTAGGTCCTACGAGCAGTACGTC. Translating gives CASSPRSYEQYV.

This clone was detected only a few times. Other DNA sequences in the sample encode the same CDR3. The chain uses TRBV30 and TRBJ1-2; D is undetermined. Looked up from germline, CDR1 is GTSNPN and CDR2 is SVGIG (reference sequence). V gave up 4 bases and J gave up 2 bases, with 5 bases separating them. This CDR3 is built from 11 residues. The CDR3 loop is CAWNANYGYTF. The CDR3 nucleotides are TGTGCCTGGAACGCGAACTATGGCTACACCTTC.

V and J are TRBV27 and TRBJ2-7, with D uncertain. Germline V gene sequence: CDR1 MNHEY, CDR2 SMNVEV (reference sequence). The CDR3 contains 15 residues. V dropped 6 bases and J dropped 6 bases, with 21 bases sitting between them. The CDR3 bases are TGTGCCAGCAGCCCACAGCTAAGCCAACTGGGCGAGCAGTACTTC. Translating it yields CASSPQLSQLGEQYF.

This clone was observed a few times. The V gene is TRBV7-3, the J gene TRBJ2-1, with D perhaps TRBD1 (6 bases). CDR1 SGHTA and CDR2 FQGTGA come from the germline V gene. Trimming took 2 bases from V and 4 from J, leaving 12 bases between them. CDR3 size: 15 residues. In DNA form, the CDR3 reads TGTGCCAGCAGCTTAGGGGACACTCTATACAATGAGCAGTTCTTC. It encodes CASSLGDTLYNEQFF. The full variable domain, completed using reference TRBV7-3 and TRBJ2-1, is GAGVSQTPSNKVTEKGKYVELRCDPISGHTALYWYRQSLGQGPEFLIYFQGTGAADDSGLPNDRFFAVRPEGSVSTLKIQRTERGDSAVYLCASSLGDTLYNEQFFGPGTRLTVL.

This sequence joins TRBV28 and TRBJ2-1, with unresolved D. The CDR3 length is 16 residues. Per the germline V gene, CDR1 is MDHEN and CDR2 is SYDVKM. The V end was cut by 0 bases, the J end by 0 bases, with 9 bases between. This chain's CDR3 is CASSLWSRSSYNEQFF. The CDR3 nucleotides are TGTGCCAGCAGTTTATGGTCACGTAGCTCCTACAATGAGCAGTTCTTC.

This clone was seen only a few times. The gene calls are TRBV30 and TRBJ1-2, with D uncertain. The V end was cut by 2 bases, the J end by 5 bases, with 9 bases between. The germline V gene has CDR1 GTSNPN and CDR2 SVGIG (reference sequence). CDR3 size: 12 residues. CDR3 in DNA: TGTGCCTGGAGTTATAGGTTATATGGCTACACCTTC. Its protein product is CAWSYRLYGYTF.

The DNA of the CDR3 is TGTGCCAGCAGCCCACAGACTAGCGGGCCCCGAGGGACCCAGTACTTC. This sequence encodes CASSPQTSGPRGTQYF. The V call is TRBV7-6, the J call TRBJ2-5; 10 bases are shared with TRBD2. Germline-derived CDR1 and CDR2 are SGHVS and FNYEAQ. V dropped 5 bases and J dropped 7; count of bases not matched to a gene: 13. The CDR3 extends over 16 amino acids. The entire variable domain, with the rest obtained from reference TRBV7-6 and TRBJ2-5, is as follows: GAGVSQSPRYKVTKRGQDVALRCDPISGHVSLYWYRQALGQGPEFLTYFNYEAQQDKSGLPNDRFSAERPEGSISTLTIQRTEQRDSAMYRCASSPQTSGPRGTQYFGPGTRLLVL.

The chain recombines TRBV2 with TRBJ1-6; D possibly corresponds to TRBD1 (6 bases). V lost 2 bases and J lost 9, with 11 bases in between. This CDR3 has 14 amino acids. Germline V lookup: CDR1 SNHLY, CDR2 FYNNEI. CDR3 protein: CASSERGRGSPLHF. CDR3 sequence (DNA): TGTGCCAGCAGTGAACGAGGCAGGGGTTCACCCCTCCACTTT.

The chain has TRBV7-2 and TRBJ1-2, with 8 bases that match TRBD1. V shed 5 bases and J 1 base; nucleotides not matched to a gene: 6. The CDR3 contains 15 residues. Germline V gene sequence: CDR1 SGHTA, CDR2 FQGNSA. CDR3 sequence: CASSITTGDNYGYTF. DNA of the CDR3: TGTGCCAGCAGCATAACGACAGGGGATAACTATGGCTACACCTTC.

This clone was counted a few times. The gene calls are TRBV5-4 and TRBJ2-5, with 7 bases fitting TRBD2. The CDR3 totals 15 residues. CDR1 and CDR2 from the germline V gene are SGHNT and YYREEE (reference sequence). V lost 2 bases and J lost 3; bases outside the gene matches: 7. The DNA of the CDR3 is TGTGCCAGCAGCTTTCCGGCGGGGAGGGAAGAGACCCAGTACTTC. Translated: CASSFPAGREETQYF.

The rearrangement uses TRBV27 and TRBJ1-4; no clear D. There are 15 residues in the CDR3. Germline CDR1 MNHEY, CDR2 SMNVEV (reference sequence). Trimming removed 6 bases at V and 1 base at J, with 12 bases between. The CDR3 DNA follows: TGTGCCAGCAGCCCTCTCTTTCGAACTAATGAAAAACTGTTTTTT. Translated, it gives CASSPLFRTNEKLFF.

This clone has more than one count but fewer than ten. V usage is TRBV29-1 and J usage is TRBJ1-1; 7 bases are a match to TRBD1. The CDR3 spans 17 residues. CDR1 SQVTM and CDR2 ANQGSEA come from the germline V gene. V dropped 1 base and J dropped 1; count of bases not matched to a gene: 12. The CDR3 reads CSVEGVGLGQRNTEAFF. DNA for the CDR3: TGCAGCGTTGAAGGGGTCGGCTTGGGACAGCGGAACACTGAAGCTTTCTTT.

This clone has just a few counts. The genes are TRBV30 and TRBJ2-1; D unresolved. V was pared by 3 bases and J by 10 bases, with 16 bases between. CDR3 length equals 13 residues. CDR1 is GTSNPN and CDR2 is SVGIG in the germline V gene (reference sequence). The CDR3 loop is CAWSWGRLGEQFF. The CDR3, as DNA: TGTGCCTGGAGCTGGGGAAGACTCGGGGAGCAGTTCTTC. The full variable domain, completed using reference TRBV30 and TRBJ2-1, is SQTIHQWPATLVQPVGSPLSLECTVEGTSNPNLYWYRQAAGRGLQLLFYSVGIGQISSEVPQNLSASRPQDRQFILSSKKLLLSDSGFYLCAWSWGRLGEQFFGPGTRLTVL.

The gene calls are TRBV18 and TRBJ2-7; D gene uncertain. Germline CDR1 is KGHSH and CDR2 is LQKENI. The V end lost 6 bases, the J end lost 3 bases, and 9 bases lay between the germline ends. CDR3 length equals 12 residues. DNA for the CDR3: TGTGCCAGCTCCCTCACCAACTACGAGCAGTACGTC. Protein product: CASSLTNYEQYV.

This clone was detected only a few times. The chain combines TRBV30 with TRBJ1-1; D call uncertain. Germline CDR1 reads GTSNPN; CDR2 reads SVGIG (reference sequence). Trimming took 4 bases from V and 11 from J, leaving 20 bases between them. CDR3 length: 13 amino acids. The CDR3, as DNA: TGTGCCTGGACCTATTCGGGGTCTCGTCTGGCTTTCTTT. Residues: CAWTYSGSRLAFF.

The J gene is TRBJ2-3, the V gene TRBV7-9, with D maybe TRBD2 (5 bases). V lost 6 bases and J lost 2, with 21 bases in between. The CDR3 has 17 residues. Per germline, CDR1 SEHNR and CDR2 FQNEAQ (reference sequence). CDR3 amino acids: CASSTRSPLRATDTQYF. CDR3 DNA: TGTGCCAGCAGTACCAGGTCTCCCCTGAGGGCCACAGATACGCAGTATTTT. Looking up the rest from reference TRBV7-9 and TRBJ2-3 gives the full variable domain: DTGVSQNPRHKITKRGQNVTFRCDPISEHNRLYWYRQTLGQGPEFLTYFQNEAQLEKSRLLSDRFSAERPKGSFSTLEIQRTEQGDSAMYLCASSTRSPLRATDTQYFGPGTRLTVL.